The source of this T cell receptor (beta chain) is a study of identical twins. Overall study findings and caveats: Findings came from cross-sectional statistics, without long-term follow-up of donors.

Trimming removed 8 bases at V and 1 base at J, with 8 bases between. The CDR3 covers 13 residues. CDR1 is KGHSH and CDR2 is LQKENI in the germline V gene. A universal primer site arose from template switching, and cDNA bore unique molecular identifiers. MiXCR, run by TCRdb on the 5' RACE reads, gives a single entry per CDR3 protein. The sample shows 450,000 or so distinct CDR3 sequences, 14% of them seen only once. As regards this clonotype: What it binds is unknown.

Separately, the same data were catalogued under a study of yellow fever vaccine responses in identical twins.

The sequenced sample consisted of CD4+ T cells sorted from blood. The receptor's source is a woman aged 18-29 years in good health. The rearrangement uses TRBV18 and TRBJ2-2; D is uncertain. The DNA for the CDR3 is TGTGCCAGCGCCGAGGTGAACACCGGGGAGCTGTTTTTT. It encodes CASAEVNTGELFF.